This TCR beta chain was found in a study of T cell responses to AZD1222 COVID-19 vaccine. General study results and limits: Most donors were white British, females outnumbered males, and clonal diversity was possibly underestimated.

The protocol was immunoSEQ multiplex PCR, while the TCRdb copy is restricted to in-frame clones and leaves out a portion. Of 200,000 or so clones listed, approximately 93% are singletons. Regarding this clone: Antigen unknown.

CDR3 size: 14 residues. V shed 2 bases and J shed 2 bases, with 6 bases lying between them. Germline V gene sequence: CDR1 SGHAT, CDR2 FQNNGV. The sequenced sample was peripheral blood, obtained 28 days after the second AZD1222 dose. This sequence joins TRBV11-2 and TRBJ1-4; D possibly corresponds to TRBD1 (6 bases). The receptor was isolated from an adult who received the AZD1222 COVID-19 vaccine. For the CDR3, the DNA is TGTGCCAGCAGCTTAACAGGGACTAATGAAAAACTGTTTTTT. Encoded protein: CASSLTGTNEKLFF.